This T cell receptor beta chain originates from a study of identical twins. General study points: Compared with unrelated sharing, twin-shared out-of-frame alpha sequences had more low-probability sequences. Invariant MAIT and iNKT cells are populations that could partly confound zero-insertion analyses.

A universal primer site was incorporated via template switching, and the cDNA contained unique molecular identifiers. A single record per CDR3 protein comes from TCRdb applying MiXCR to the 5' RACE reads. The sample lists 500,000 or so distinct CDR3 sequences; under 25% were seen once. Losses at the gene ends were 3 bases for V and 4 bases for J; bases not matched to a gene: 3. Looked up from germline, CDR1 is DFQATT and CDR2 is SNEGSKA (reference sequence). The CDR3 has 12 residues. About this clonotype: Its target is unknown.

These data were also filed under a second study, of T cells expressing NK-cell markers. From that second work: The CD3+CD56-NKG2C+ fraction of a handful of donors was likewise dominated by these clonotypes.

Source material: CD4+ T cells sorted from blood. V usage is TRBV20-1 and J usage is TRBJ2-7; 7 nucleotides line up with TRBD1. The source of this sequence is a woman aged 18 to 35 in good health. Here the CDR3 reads CSASRRGYEQYF. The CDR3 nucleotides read TGCAGTGCTAGTCGCAGGGGGTACGAGCAGTACTTC.